This T cell receptor (beta chain) was obtained from a study of vaccination and CD4 T cells after COVID-19. Study context: Convalescent individuals numbered four females and six males, two being Hispanic. Subjects got two shots of BNT162b2 or mRNA-1273 vaccine. Overlapping SARS-CoV-2, HCoV-NL63, HCoV-OC43 and HCoV-229E spike peptides were used to stimulate cells.

From germline, CDR1 is KGHDR and CDR2 SFDVKD. The CDR3 has 12 amino acids. V was pared by 7 bases and J by 4 bases, with 6 bases between. This clonotype was seen only a few times. Its specificity is not known. Scientists ran DNA taken from cultured CD4+ T cells through the Oncomine TCR Beta short-read assay for sequencing. TCRdb fed the PCR reads into MiXCR, producing one record per CDR3 protein. This table has more than 20,000 distinct CDR3 sequences, 66% appearing once. General study results and limits: The rise in median SARS-CoV-2-reactive clonotypes, from around 20 to 38, was not significant.

Treatment: approximately nine-day PBMC culture with coronavirus spike peptide pools or control peptides (ViraFEST assay). This TCR derives from a human donor who had recovered from COVID-19. Sequenced: CD4+ T cells from blood, cultured in vitro. The V call is TRBV24-1, the J call TRBJ2-2, with D uncertain. The CDR3 region is CATRSATGELFF. CDR3 sequence (DNA): TGTGCCACCAGATCTGCCACCGGGGAGCTGTTTTTT.